The sequence of this T cell receptor beta chain was determined in a study of identical twins. Germline V gene lookup returns CDR1 SEHNR and CDR2 FQNEAQ (reference sequence). There are 15 residues in the CDR3. V was pared by 5 bases and J by 6 bases, with 20 bases between. TCRdb redid the calling of the 5' RACE reads with MiXCR, one entry per CDR3 protein. The sample lists over 600,000 distinct CDR3 sequences, around 21% seen once, with roughly 4% in the top ten. A further study also used this sample, focusing on T cells expressing NK-cell markers. That study adds: One observes that, in several donors, these clonotypes were also the leading ones within the CD3+CD56-NKG2C+ fraction.

The TCR was taken from a woman in her late teens or twenties in good health. Sequenced material: PBMCs. The genes are TRBV7-9 and TRBJ2-7; possible D gene TRBD2, 6 bases. The CDR3 sequence: CASSPRDSLLGEQYF. CDR3 in DNA: TGTGCCAGCAGCCCCCGGGACTCCCTTTTGGGCGAGCAGTACTTC.